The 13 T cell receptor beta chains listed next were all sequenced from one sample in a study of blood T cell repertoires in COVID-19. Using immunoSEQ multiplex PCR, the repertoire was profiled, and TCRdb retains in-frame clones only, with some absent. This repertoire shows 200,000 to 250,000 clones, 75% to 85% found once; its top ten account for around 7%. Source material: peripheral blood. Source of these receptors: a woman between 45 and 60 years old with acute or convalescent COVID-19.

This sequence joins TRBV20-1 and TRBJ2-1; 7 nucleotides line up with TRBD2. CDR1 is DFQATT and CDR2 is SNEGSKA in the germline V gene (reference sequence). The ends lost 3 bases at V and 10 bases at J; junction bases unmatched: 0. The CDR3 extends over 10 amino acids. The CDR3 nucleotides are TGCAGTGCTAGCGGGAGGGAGCAGTTCTTC. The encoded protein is CSASGREQFF.

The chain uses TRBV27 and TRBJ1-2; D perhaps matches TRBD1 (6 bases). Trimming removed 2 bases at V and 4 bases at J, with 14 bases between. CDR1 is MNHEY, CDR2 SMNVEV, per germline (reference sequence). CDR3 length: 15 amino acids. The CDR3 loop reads CASSLQGQRGYGYTF. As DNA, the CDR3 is TGTGCCAGCAGTTTACAGGGGCAAAGGGGCTATGGCTACACCTTC.

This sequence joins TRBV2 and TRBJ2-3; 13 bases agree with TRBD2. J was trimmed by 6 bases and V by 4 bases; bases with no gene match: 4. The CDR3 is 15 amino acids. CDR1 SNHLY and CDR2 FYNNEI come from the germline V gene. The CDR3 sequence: CASSGTSGSADTQYF. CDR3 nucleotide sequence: TGTGCCAGCAGTGGGACTAGCGGGAGTGCGGATACGCAGTATTTT.

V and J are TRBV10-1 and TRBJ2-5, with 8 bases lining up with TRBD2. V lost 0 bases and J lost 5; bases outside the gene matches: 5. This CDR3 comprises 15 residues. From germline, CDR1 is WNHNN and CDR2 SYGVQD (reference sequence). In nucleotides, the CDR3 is TGCGCCAGCAGTGAGTCCGGGACTAGTCGGGAGACCCAGTACTTC. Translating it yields CASSESGTSRETQYF.

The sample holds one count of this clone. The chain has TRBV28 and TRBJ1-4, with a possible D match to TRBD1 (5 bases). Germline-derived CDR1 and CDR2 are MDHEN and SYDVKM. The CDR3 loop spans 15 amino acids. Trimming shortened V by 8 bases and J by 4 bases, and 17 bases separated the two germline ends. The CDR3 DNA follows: TGTGCCAGCGTGCGGGGGGGGGAATTTAATGAAAAACTGTTTTTT. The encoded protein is CASVRGGEFNEKLFF.

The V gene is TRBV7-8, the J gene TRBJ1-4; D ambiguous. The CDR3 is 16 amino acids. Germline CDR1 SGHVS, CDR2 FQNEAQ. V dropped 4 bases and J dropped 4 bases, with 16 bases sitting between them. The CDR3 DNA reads TGTGCCAGCAGCTCTAGAGTCGGGTTGGGTAATGAAAAACTGTTTTTT. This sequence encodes CASSSRVGLGNEKLFF.

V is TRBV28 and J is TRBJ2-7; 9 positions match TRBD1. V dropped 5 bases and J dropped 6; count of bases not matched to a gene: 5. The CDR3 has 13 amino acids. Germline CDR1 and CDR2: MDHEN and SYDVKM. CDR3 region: CASSPDRGGEQYF. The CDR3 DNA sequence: TGTGCCAGCAGTCCCGACAGGGGGGGCGAGCAGTACTTC.

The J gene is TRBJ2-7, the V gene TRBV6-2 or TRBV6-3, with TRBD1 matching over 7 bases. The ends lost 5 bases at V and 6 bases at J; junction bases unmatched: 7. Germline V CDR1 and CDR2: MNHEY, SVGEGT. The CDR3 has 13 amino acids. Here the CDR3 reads CASSPDRVGEQYF. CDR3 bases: TGTGCCAGCAGTCCCGACAGGGTTGGCGAGCAGTACTTC.

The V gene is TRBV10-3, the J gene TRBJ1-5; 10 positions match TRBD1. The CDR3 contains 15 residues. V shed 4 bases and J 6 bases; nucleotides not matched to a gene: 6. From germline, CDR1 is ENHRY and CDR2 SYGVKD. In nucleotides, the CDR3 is TGTGCCATCAGTGTCGGGACAGGGGACGGTCAGCCCCAGCATTTT. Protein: CAISVGTGDGQPQHF.

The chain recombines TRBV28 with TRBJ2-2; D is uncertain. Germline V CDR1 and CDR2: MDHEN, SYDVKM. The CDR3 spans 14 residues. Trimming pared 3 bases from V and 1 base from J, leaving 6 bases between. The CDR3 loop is CASSFARNTGELFF. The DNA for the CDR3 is TGTGCCAGCAGTTTCGCCAGGAACACCGGGGAGCTGTTTTTT.

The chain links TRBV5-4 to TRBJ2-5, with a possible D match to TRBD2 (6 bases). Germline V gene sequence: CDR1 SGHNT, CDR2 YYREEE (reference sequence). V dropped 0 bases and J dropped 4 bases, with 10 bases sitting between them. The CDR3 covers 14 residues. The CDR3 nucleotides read TGTGCCAGCAGCTTGGACGTCGGGGGAGAGACCCAGTACTTC. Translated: CASSLDVGGETQYF.

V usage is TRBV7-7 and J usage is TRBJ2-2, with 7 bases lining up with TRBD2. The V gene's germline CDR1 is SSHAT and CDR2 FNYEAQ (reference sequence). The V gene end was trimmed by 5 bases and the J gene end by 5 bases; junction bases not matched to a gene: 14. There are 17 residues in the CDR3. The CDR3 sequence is CASSPGGSGIVTGELFF. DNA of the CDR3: TGTGCCAGCAGCCCCGGTGGGAGCGGGATCGTAACCGGGGAGCTGTTTTTT. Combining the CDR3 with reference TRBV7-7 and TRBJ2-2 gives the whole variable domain GAGVSQSPRYKVTKRGQDVTLRCDPISSHATLYWYQQALGQGPEFLTYFNYEAQPDKSGLPSDRFSAERPEGSISTLTIQRTEQRDSAMYRCASSPGGSGIVTGELFFGEGSRLTVL.

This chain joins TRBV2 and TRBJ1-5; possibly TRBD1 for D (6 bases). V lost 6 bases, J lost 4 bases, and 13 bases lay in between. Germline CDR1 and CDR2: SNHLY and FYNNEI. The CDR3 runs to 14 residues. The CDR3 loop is CASRSDSVNQPQHF. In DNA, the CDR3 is TGTGCCAGCAGGTCGGACAGTGTTAATCAGCCCCAGCATTTT.